One sample yielded the 21 T cell receptor beta chains listed below, sequenced in a study of identical twins. One entry per CDR3 protein, called by TCRdb with MiXCR from the 5' RACE reads. Of 400,000 or so distinct CDR3 sequences listed, about 9% are singletons. The sample was naive T cells sorted from blood. The receptor set was obtained from a woman aged 45 to 65 in good health.

This clonotype was recorded at least ten times. The CDR3 loop reads CASSLIGHSTGELFF. CDR3 sequence (DNA): TGTGCCAGCAGTTTGATCGGTCACAGCACCGGGGAGCTGTTTTTT. The rearrangement joins TRBV12-3 or TRBV12-4 to TRBJ2-2; no clear D. CDR3 length: 15 residues. V was pared by 3 bases and J by 4 bases, with 12 bases between.

This clonotype turned up a few times. The chain carries TRBV29-1 and TRBJ2-1; tentatively, D is TRBD2 (6 bases). Germline assignment: CDR1 SQVTM and CDR2 ANQGSEA. The CDR3 sequence is 12 residues long. Trimming shortened V by 7 bases and J by 9 bases, and 16 bases separated the two germline ends. The CDR3 reads CSGRLGSGEQFF. The CDR3 DNA reads TGCAGCGGTCGACTAGGCTCGGGTGAGCAGTTCTTC.

This chain joins TRBV9 and TRBJ1-2; D uncertain. Germline V gene data show CDR1 as SGDLS and CDR2 as YYNGEE. The CDR3 sequence is 12 residues long. The germline V and J ends were trimmed by 0 bases and 3 bases, with 3 bases remaining between them. DNA of the CDR3: TGTGCCAGCAGCGTAGGGGACTATGGCTACACCTTC. Its protein product is CASSVGDYGYTF.

The table lists this clonotype with a few counts. The rearrangement uses TRBV27 and TRBJ2-1; TRBD2 aligns across 7 bases. V lost 8 bases, J lost 8 bases, and 6 bases stayed unmatched. The CDR3 extends over 12 amino acids. From germline, CDR1 is MNHEY and CDR2 SMNVEV (reference sequence). Written as DNA, the CDR3 is TGTGCCAGCGCCACCGGGGGGTATGAGCAGTTCTTC. It is translated as CASATGGYEQFF.

The chain joins TRBV9 to TRBJ2-2; D is undetermined. Trimming removed 0 bases from V and 4 bases from J, with 7 bases in between. The germline gives CDR1 SGDLS, CDR2 YYNGEE. The CDR3 sequence is 14 residues long. This CDR3 reads CASSVGLLTGELFF. In DNA, the CDR3 is TGTGCCAGCAGCGTAGGGCTCCTCACCGGGGAGCTGTTTTTT.

The chain employs TRBV14 and TRBJ2-3, with TRBD1 identical over 8 bases. Germline lookup yields CDR1 SGHDN and CDR2 FVKESK. The V and J ends lost 2 bases and 5 bases, in that order; junction bases with no gene match: 6. The CDR3 has 15 residues. The CDR3 DNA reads as TGTGCCAGCAGCCAATCGCGGACAGGGCAAGATACGCAGTATTTT. It is translated as CASSQSRTGQDTQYF.

This clonotype was detected a few times. This sequence joins TRBV5-1 and TRBJ2-5, with D possibly matching TRBD2 (6 bases). The germline V gene encodes CDR1 SGHRS and CDR2 YFSETQ. The length of the CDR3 is 13 residues. V was cut by 4 bases and J by 5 bases, with 12 bases left in between. The DNA of the CDR3 is TGCGCCAGCAGCCGATGGGGGAGGGAGACCCAGTACTTC. Its translation: CASSRWGRETQYF.

The CDR3 protein is CASSPETGSGIYYGYTF. The CDR3 DNA follows: TGTGCCAGCAGCCCGGAGACAGGGTCAGGAATCTACTATGGCTACACCTTC. The chain couples TRBV3-1 to TRBJ1-2, with 7 bases fitting TRBD1. This CDR3 is 17 amino acids long. Germline loops: CDR1 LGHDT, CDR2 YNNKEL (reference sequence). Germline trimming cut 4 bases from V and 3 bases from J; bases unmatched to any gene: 14. The complete variable domain, with remaining parts taken from reference TRBV3-1 and TRBJ1-2, reads DTAVSQTPKYLVTQMGNDKSIKCEQNLGHDTMYWYKQDSKKFLKIMFSYNNKELIINETVPNRFSPKSPDKAHLNLHINSLELGDSAVYFCASSPETGSGIYYGYTFGSGTRLTVV.

The chain links TRBV5-1 to TRBJ2-5, with D tentatively TRBD1 or TRBD2 (5 bases each). The CDR3 sequence is 16 residues long. Trimming removed 0 bases from V and 2 bases from J, with 14 bases in between. Germline CDR1 SGHRS, CDR2 YFSETQ. The CDR3, as DNA: TGCGCCAGCAGCTTGGTGTCCGGGACGCCTCAAGAGACCCAGTACTTC. Amino acids: CASSLVSGTPQETQYF.

This clonotype occurred many times. The chain is built from TRBV11-2 and TRBJ2-1, with D perhaps matching TRBD1 or TRBD2 (5 bases each). Germline values: CDR1 SGHAT, CDR2 FQNNGV. The CDR3 sequence is 16 residues long. V gave up 5 bases and J gave up 8 bases, with 22 bases separating them. CDR3 sequence reads: CASSGRTGTPSDEQFF. DNA of the CDR3: TGTGCCAGCAGCGGGCGTACCGGGACCCCTAGTGATGAGCAGTTCTTC. Drawing the rest from reference TRBV11-2 and TRBJ2-1, the complete variable domain is EAGVAQSPRYKIIEKRQSVAFWCNPISGHATLYWYQQILGQGPKLLIQFQNNGVVDDSQLPKDRFSAERLKGVDSTLKIQPAKLEDSAVYLCASSGRTGTPSDEQFFGPGTRLTVL.

The chain uses TRBV27 and TRBJ2-5, with D tentatively TRBD2 (6 bases). Germline assignment: CDR1 MNHEY and CDR2 SMNVEV (reference sequence). The CDR3 runs 15 residues. Trimming took 3 bases from V and 1 from J, leaving 12 bases between them. The CDR3 DNA is TGTGCCAGCAGTTTGTTCGCGGGGATCCAAGAGACCCAGTACTTC. This codes for CASSLFAGIQETQYF.

This clonotype has a count of ten or more. CDR3: CASSLEANIQPQHF. In DNA, the CDR3 is TGCGCCAGCAGCTTGGAGGCAAATATACAGCCCCAGCATTTT. The V call is TRBV5-1, the J call TRBJ1-5; D uncertain. The V gene's germline CDR1 is SGHRS and CDR2 YFSETQ. CDR3 length: 14 amino acids. V lost 0 bases, J lost 7 bases, and 11 bases lay in between. Complete variable domain (other parts from reference TRBV5-1 and TRBJ1-5): KAGVTQTPRYLIKTRGQQVTLSCSPISGHRSVSWYQQTPGQGLQFLFEYFSETQRNKGNFPGRFSGRQFSNSRSEMNVSTLELGDSALYLCASSLEANIQPQHFGDGTRLSIL.

This clonotype was observed a few times. V is TRBV7-9 and J is TRBJ1-4, with D perhaps matching TRBD1 (5 bases). Germline V lookup: CDR1 SEHNR, CDR2 FQNEAQ (reference sequence). Trimming cost V 2 bases and J 4 bases, with 8 bases left between them. CDR3 length: 14 amino acids. The CDR3 region is CASSLSGINEKLFF. The DNA of the CDR3 is TGTGCCAGCAGCTTATCAGGGATTAATGAAAAACTGTTTTTT. Supplemented by reference TRBV7-9 and TRBJ1-4, the full variable domain reads DTGVSQNPRHKITKRGQNVTFRCDPISEHNRLYWYRQTLGQGPEFLTYFQNEAQLEKSRLLSDRFSAERPKGSFSTLEIQRTEQGDSAMYLCASSLSGINEKLFFGSGTQLSVL.

There are many counts of this clonotype. This chain connects TRBV24-1 to TRBJ1-5; no firm D call. Trimming took off 9 bases at V and 4 bases at J, with 9 bases between the two ends. This CDR3 has 12 residues. Per germline, CDR1 KGHDR and CDR2 SFDVKD. CDR3 nucleotides: TGTGCCACCTCAGGTTATAATCAGCCCCAGCATTTT. Its protein product is CATSGYNQPQHF.

The rearrangement joins TRBV11-3 to TRBJ2-5, with unresolved D. The germline V and J ends were trimmed by 0 bases and 5 bases, with 7 bases remaining between them. CDR1 is SGHNT and CDR2 is YENEEA in the germline V gene. This CDR3 spans 13 amino acids. CDR3 region: CASSLESYETQYF. The CDR3 DNA reads as TGTGCCAGCAGCTTAGAAAGTTATGAGACCCAGTACTTC.

This clonotype was seen a handful of times. This sequence joins TRBV20-1 and TRBJ1-2, with D maybe TRBD1 (5 bases). In germline, CDR1 is DFQATT, CDR2 SNEGSKA (reference sequence). The CDR3 has 14 amino acids. The V gene lost 0 bases and the J gene lost 4 bases, with 12 bases spanning the gap. The CDR3: CSARDFDRGYGYTF. The CDR3 nucleotides are TGCAGTGCTAGAGATTTTGACAGAGGCTATGGCTACACCTTC.

This clonotype was recorded at least ten times. The chain uses TRBV20-1 and TRBJ2-1; 10 bases align to TRBD2. V dropped 3 bases and J dropped 14; count of bases not matched to a gene: 10. The CDR3 totals 13 residues. CDR1 is DFQATT, CDR2 SNEGSKA, per germline (reference sequence). For the CDR3, the DNA is TGCAGTGCTAGGGGCCTAGCGGGAGATCAGGAGTTCTTC. Amino acids: CSARGLAGDQEFF.

Many counts were recorded for this clonotype. The V call is TRBV7-9, the J call TRBJ2-1, with unresolved D. CDR3 length: 14 residues. V gave up 3 bases and J gave up 0 bases, with 6 bases separating them. The germline V gene encodes CDR1 SEHNR and CDR2 FQNEAQ (reference sequence). The CDR3 DNA sequence: TGTGCCAGCAGCTTCCGGTACTCCTACAATGAGCAGTTCTTC. Its protein product is CASSFRYSYNEQFF.

This clonotype was counted between two and nine times. The gene calls are TRBV20-1 and TRBJ2-3; tentatively, D is TRBD1 (5 bases). The CDR3 sequence is 15 residues long. Between the trimmed V and J ends, which lost 0 bases and 0 bases, there was a span of 10 bases. The germline gives CDR1 DFQATT, CDR2 SNEGSKA (reference sequence). The chain's CDR3 is CSARDTGQSTDTQYF. DNA of the CDR3: TGCAGTGCTAGAGATACAGGACAAAGCACAGATACGCAGTATTTT.

This chain connects TRBV14 to TRBJ2-5; either TRBD1 or TRBD2 may supply D (6 bases each). Trimming left V 2 bases short and J 4 bases short, with 14 bases between. The CDR3 covers 15 residues. Germline V gene lookup returns CDR1 SGHDN and CDR2 FVKESK. CDR3 DNA: TGTGCCAGCAGCCAACGGGTCAGGGGAGGAGAGACCCAGTACTTC. Translated, it gives CASSQRVRGGETQYF.

This clonotype came up many times. The CDR3 here is CASSLTGGAEAFF. The CDR3 nucleotides read TGTGCCAGCAGCTTAACAGGGGGGGCTGAAGCTTTCTTT. The chain links TRBV28 to TRBJ1-1; 8 bases match TRBD1. The CDR3 has 13 amino acids. V trimming: 6 bases; J trimming: 6 bases; junction bases outside the gene matches: 6. The germline CDR1 and CDR2 sequences are MDHEN and SYDVKM. The complete variable domain, with remaining parts taken from reference TRBV28 and TRBJ1-1, reads DVKVTQSSRYLVKRTGEKVFLECVQDMDHENMFWYRQDPGLGLRLIYFSYDVKMKEKGDIPEGYSVSREKKERFSLILESASTNQTSMYLCASSLTGGAEAFFGQGTRLTVV.